The rows below give T cell receptor beta chains drawn from one sample of a study of shared clonotypes between healthy human individuals. Sequencing used immunoSEQ multiplex PCR; TCRdb keeps in-frame clones, though not all of them. The sample shows over 950,000 clones, about 80% of them seen only once. The sequenced sample consisted of memory CD4+ T cells from PBMCs. Every receptor here comes from a young man in good health. Some clones in this sample may be carry-over from other donors' samples. The CDR3 runs from the conserved cysteine through the conserved F or W. Fields, in order: V gene, J gene, CDR3 protein.

v_gene: TRBV28; j_gene: TRBJ2-7; CDR3aa: CASLGNSYEQYF
v_gene: TRBV19; j_gene: TRBJ2-5; CDR3aa: CARRGAQETQYF
v_gene: TRBV6-6; j_gene: TRBJ1-5; CDR3aa: CASSKDRASNQPQHF
v_gene: TRBV5-1; j_gene: TRBJ2-6; CDR3aa: CASSPADRVNSGANVLTF
v_gene: TRBV2; j_gene: TRBJ2-5; CDR3aa: CASSENLEVLGETQYF
v_gene: TRBV5-6; j_gene: TRBJ2-7; CDR3aa: CASSRQGRYEQYF
v_gene: TRBV7-9; j_gene: TRBJ1-1; CDR3aa: CASSLNWDMNTEAFF
v_gene: TRBV6-5; j_gene: TRBJ1-1; CDR3aa: CASSYSTGRNTEAFF
v_gene: TRBV2; j_gene: TRBJ2-6; CDR3aa: CASSAWASSGANVLTF
v_gene: TRBV2; j_gene: TRBJ1-2; CDR3aa: CASSEWAGYGYTF
v_gene: TRBV27; j_gene: TRBJ2-7; CDR3aa: CASSSWTGGSYEQYF
v_gene: TRBV6-4; j_gene: TRBJ1-2; CDR3aa: CASSATVSYGYTF
v_gene: TRBV30; j_gene: TRBJ2-5; CDR3aa: CAWNQGAPSLQETQYF
v_gene: TRBV28; j_gene: TRBJ2-7; CDR3aa: CASSIYTGTYEQYF
v_gene: TRBV6-1; j_gene: TRBJ2-5; CDR3aa: CASSQGLQETQYF
v_gene: TRBV5-1; j_gene: TRBJ2-7; CDR3aa: CASSLGRFSYEQYF
v_gene: TRBV11-2; j_gene: TRBJ2-4; CDR3aa: CASRPGGAKNIQYF
v_gene: TRBV10-1; j_gene: TRBJ1-1; CDR3aa: CASSLNRGPVTEAFF
v_gene: TRBV7-3; j_gene: TRBJ1-1; CDR3aa: CASRSGTGATNTEAFF
v_gene: TRBV14; j_gene: TRBJ2-1; CDR3aa: CASSQDFGRATPGNEQFF
v_gene: TRBV28; j_gene: TRBJ1-6; CDR3aa: CASRPLKRNRYSPLHF
v_gene: TRBV5-4; j_gene: TRBJ2-6; CDR3aa: CASSNGADGANVLTF
v_gene: TRBV5-4; j_gene: TRBJ2-1; CDR3aa: CASSSRLAGRNEQFF
v_gene: TRBV25-1; j_gene: TRBJ2-7; CDR3aa: CASSRPALSEQYF
v_gene: TRBV7-9; j_gene: TRBJ1-1; CDR3aa: CASSLGGQGAEAFF
v_gene: TRBV7-2; j_gene: TRBJ2-7; CDR3aa: CASSAGQGKSYEQYF
v_gene: TRBV7-3; j_gene: TRBJ2-1; CDR3aa: CASSARGQGSSYNEQFF
v_gene: TRBV5-4; j_gene: TRBJ1-5; CDR3aa: CASSFGGAAQPQHF
v_gene: TRBV4-1; j_gene: TRBJ2-1; CDR3aa: CASSQVPLGTSGRWDEQFF